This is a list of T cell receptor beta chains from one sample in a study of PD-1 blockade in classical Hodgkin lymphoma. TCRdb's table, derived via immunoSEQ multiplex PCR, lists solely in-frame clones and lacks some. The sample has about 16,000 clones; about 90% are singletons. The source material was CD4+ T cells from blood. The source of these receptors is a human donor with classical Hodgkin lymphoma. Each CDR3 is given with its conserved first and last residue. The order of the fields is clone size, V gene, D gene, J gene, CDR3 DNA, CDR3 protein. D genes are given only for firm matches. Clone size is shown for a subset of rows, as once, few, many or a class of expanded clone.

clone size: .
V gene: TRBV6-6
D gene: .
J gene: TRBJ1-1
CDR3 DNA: TGTGCCAGCACCTACGGGGGGAACATGAACACTGAAGCTTTCTTT
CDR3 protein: CASTYGGNMNTEAFF

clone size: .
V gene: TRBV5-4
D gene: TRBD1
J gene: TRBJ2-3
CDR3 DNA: TGTGCCAGCAGCTCCCTCGACAGGGGGCAAGCAGATACGCAGTATTTT
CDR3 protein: CASSSLDRGQADTQYF

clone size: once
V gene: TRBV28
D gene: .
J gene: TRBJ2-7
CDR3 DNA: TGTGCCAGCAGGGAGGGTGGCTCCTACGAGCAGTACTTC
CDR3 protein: CASREGGSYEQYF

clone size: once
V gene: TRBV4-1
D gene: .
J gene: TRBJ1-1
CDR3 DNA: TGCGCCAGCAGCCAAAGCGGCCAACGGGACACTGAAGCTTTCTTT
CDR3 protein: CASSQSGQRDTEAFF

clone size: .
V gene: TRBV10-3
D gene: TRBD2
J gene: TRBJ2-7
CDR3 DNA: TGTGCCATCAGTGATGGGGTTACTAGCGGGAGGTCTGGGGGCGAGCAGTACTTC
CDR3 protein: CAISDGVTSGRSGGEQYF

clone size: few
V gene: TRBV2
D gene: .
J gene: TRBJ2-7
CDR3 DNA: TGTGCCAGCACTGACAGCTACGAGCAGTACTTC
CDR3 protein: CASTDSYEQYF

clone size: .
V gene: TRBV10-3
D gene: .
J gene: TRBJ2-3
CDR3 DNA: TGTGCCATCAATGAAGACTCCCCCACAGATACGCAGTATTTT
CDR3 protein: CAINEDSPTDTQYF

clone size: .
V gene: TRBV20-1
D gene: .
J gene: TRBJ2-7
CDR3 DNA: TGCAGTGCTAGAGTTGGGTACGAGCAGTACTTC
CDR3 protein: CSARVGYEQYF

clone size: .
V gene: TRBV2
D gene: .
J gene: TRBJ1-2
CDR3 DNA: TGTGCCAGCAGTAACTATGGCTACACCTTC
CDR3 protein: CASSNYGYTF

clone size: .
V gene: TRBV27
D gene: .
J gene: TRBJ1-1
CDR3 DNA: TGTGCCAGCAGTCAAACCTCCAGGTTTCCGAACACTGAAGCTTTCTTT
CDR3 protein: CASSQTSRFPNTEAFF

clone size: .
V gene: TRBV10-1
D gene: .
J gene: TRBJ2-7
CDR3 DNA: TGCGCCAGCAGTGTAAAGGCGGGTTCGGGAGAGCAGTACTTC
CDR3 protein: CASSVKAGSGEQYF

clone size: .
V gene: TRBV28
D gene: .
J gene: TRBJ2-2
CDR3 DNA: TGTGCCAGCAGTTTACCCCTAGCTGGCACCGGGGAGCTGTTTTTT
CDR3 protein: CASSLPLAGTGELFF

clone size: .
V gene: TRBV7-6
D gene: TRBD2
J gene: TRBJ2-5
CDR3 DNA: TGTGCCAGCAGCCGGGCGGGAGGGCAAGAGACCCAGTACTTC
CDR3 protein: CASSRAGGQETQYF

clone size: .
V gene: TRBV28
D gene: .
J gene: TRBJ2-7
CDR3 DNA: TGTGCCAGCAGTGTCAGCTCGCGGGCTGACTTGTACTTC
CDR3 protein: CASSVSSRADLYF

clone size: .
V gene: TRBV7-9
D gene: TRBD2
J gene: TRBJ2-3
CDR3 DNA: TGTGCCAGCTCCCTGGGGGGACTAGCGGGAGCTAAGGATACGCAGTATTTT
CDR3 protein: CASSLGGLAGAKDTQYF

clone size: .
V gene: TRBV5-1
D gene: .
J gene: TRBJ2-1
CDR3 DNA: TGCGCCAGCAGCTTGGACAATGAGCAGTTCTTC
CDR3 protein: CASSLDNEQFF